One sample yielded the 29 T cell receptor beta chains listed below, sequenced in a study of CD8 T cells in ankylosing spondylitis. MiXCR, run by TCRdb on the 5' RACE reads, gives a single entry per CDR3 protein. Of roughly 230,000 distinct CDR3 sequences listed, 10% to 13% are singletons. Sequencing was done on a sample of blood, either unsorted or a sorted T cell fraction (not recorded which). The receptors derive from a male donor with ankylosing spondylitis or in good health (not recorded which).

In its sample, this clonotype was seen many times. V is TRBV10-3 and J is TRBJ2-1; D gene unclear. Germline V CDR1 and CDR2: ENHRY, SYGVKD. The V and J ends lost 4 bases and 4 bases respectively, with 11 bases between them. The CDR3 extends over 14 amino acids. The CDR3 region is CAISVVGKYNEQFF. The CDR3 coding sequence is TGTGCCATCAGTGTAGTCGGAAAGTACAATGAGCAGTTCTTC.

Many counts were recorded for this clonotype. This chain joins TRBV10-3 and TRBJ2-5; D remains unclear. The V gene lost 6 bases and the J gene lost 2 bases, with 4 bases spanning the gap. CDR1 and CDR2 (germline): ENHRY, SYGVKD. This CDR3 comprises 11 residues. The CDR3 DNA reads as TGTGCCATCAGGGATCAAGAGACCCAGTACTTC. This encodes CAIRDQETQYF.

For this clonotype: This could be a read error, since a much larger clone is one nucleotide away. J is TRBJ2-1 and V is TRBV18, with TRBD2 identical over 7 bases. Germline assignment: CDR1 KGHSH and CDR2 LQKENI. The trim removed 6 bases at V and 4 bases at J, leaving 9 bases unmatched. This CDR3 has 15 residues. The CDR3 DNA sequence: TGTGCCAGCTCGGTCGCTAGCGGACCTTACAATGAGCAGTTCTTC. Its protein is CASSVASGPYNEQFF. The full variable domain, rest sourced from reference TRBV18 and TRBJ2-1, is NAGVMQNPRHLVRRRGQEARLRCSPMKGHSHVYWYRQLPEEGLKFMVYLQKENIIDESGMPKERFSAEFPKEGPSILRIQQVVRGDSAAYFCASSVASGPYNEQFFGPGTRLTVL.

In this sample, this clonotype turned up many times. CDR3 in amino acids: CASSFSTGEETQYF. Here the CDR3 DNA reads TGCGCCAGCAGCTTCTCGACAGGGGAAGAGACCCAGTACTTC. J is TRBJ2-5 and V is TRBV5-1; 8 bases agree with TRBD1. V shed 2 bases and J 3 bases; nucleotides not matched to a gene: 3. The CDR3 totals 14 residues. Looked up from germline, CDR1 is SGHRS and CDR2 is YFSETQ.

The chain carries TRBV6-1 and TRBJ2-1; D remains ambiguous. Germline values: CDR1 MNHNS, CDR2 SASEGT. The CDR3 consists of 12 residues. V lost 7 bases, J lost 9 bases, and 13 bases lay in between. In DNA, the CDR3 is TGTGCCAGCACCACACTAATGGGTGAGCAGTTCTTC. Translating gives CASTTLMGEQFF.

This clonotype was recorded many times. The rearrangement links TRBV12-3 or TRBV12-4 to TRBJ1-3, with 7 bases matching TRBD1. There are 14 residues in the CDR3. Losses at the gene ends were 6 bases for V and 4 bases for J; bases not matched to a gene: 6. CDR3 sequence (DNA): TGTGCCAGCAGGTCTACAGGGGACGGAAACACCATATATTTT. It is translated as CASRSTGDGNTIYF.

This clonotype was seen only a few times. The rearrangement joins TRBV30 to TRBJ2-5, with D perhaps matching TRBD1 (7 bases). V shed 5 bases and J shed 0 bases, with 19 bases lying between them. Germline-derived CDR1 and CDR2 are GTSNPN and SVGIG (reference sequence). This CDR3 region has 16 residues. CDR3 sequence reads: CAWAGQMTQYQETQYF. DNA of the CDR3: TGTGCCTGGGCGGGACAGATGACTCAGTACCAAGAGACCCAGTACTTC.

The chain uses TRBV10-1 and TRBJ2-1; D unresolved. Trimming left V 4 bases short and J 5 bases short, with 9 bases between. Germline CDR1 reads WNHNN; CDR2 reads SYGVQD (reference sequence). The CDR3 spans 13 residues. The CDR3 is CASSVPQHNEQFF. CDR3 bases: TGCGCCAGCAGTGTCCCTCAACACAATGAGCAGTTCTTC.

This chain uses TRBV12-1 with TRBJ2-2; no check of the table's D call, TRBD1, against the DNA was made. TRBV12-1 is a known pseudogene. The CDR3 is 15 amino acids. The CDR3 DNA reads as TGTGCCAGCAGCTTCCAGGGGCAGGCCACCGGGGAGCTGTTTTTT. Translation gives CASSFQGQATGELFF.

This clonotype was recorded at least ten times. This chain links TRBV29-1 with TRBJ2-7; D is possibly TRBD2 (6 bases). V was pared by 0 bases and J by 3 bases, with 15 bases between. The CDR3 loop spans 15 amino acids. Germline assignment: CDR1 SQVTM and CDR2 ANQGSEA. For the CDR3, the DNA is TGCAGCGTTGAAGATGGGAGTCTAGCGAGCTACGAGCAGTACTTC. Translating gives CSVEDGSLASYEQYF.

The chain joins TRBV7-2 to TRBJ2-3; D might be TRBD2 (6 bases). The V gene lost 2 bases and the J gene lost 4 bases, with 13 bases spanning the gap. The CDR3 has 15 amino acids. From germline, CDR1 is SGHTA and CDR2 FQGNSA. The CDR3 nucleotides read TGTGCCAGCAGCTTATATTCGGGGGACCCAGATACGCAGTATTTT. Its protein product is CASSLYSGDPDTQYF.

This clonotype was picked up a small number of times. This chain links TRBV7-2 with TRBJ1-5; the match to TRBD1 covers 8 bases. The CDR3 sequence is 17 residues long. The V gene's germline CDR1 is SGHTA and CDR2 FQGNSA. Unmatched junction bases numbered 9, after V lost 1 base and J lost 4 bases. The CDR3 DNA reads as TGTGCCAGCAGCTTAGGGCCCAGGGGGCTGAGTAATCAGCCCCAGCATTTT. This codes for CASSLGPRGLSNQPQHF.

This clonotype was seen ten or more times. This chain joins TRBV3-1 and TRBJ1-2; a weak D match, TRBD1 (5 bases). The V end lost 3 bases, the J end lost 6 bases, and 14 bases lay between the germline ends. The CDR3 consists of 14 residues. Germline V gene data show CDR1 as LGHDT and CDR2 as YNNKEL (reference sequence). CDR3 sequence (DNA): TGTGCCAGCAGCCATCGGGGCTCGAGGGATGGCTACACCTTC. This translates into CASSHRGSRDGYTF.

This clonotype was recorded at least ten times. This chain links TRBV29-1 with TRBJ2-1, with D perhaps TRBD1 (6 bases). Trimming stripped 7 bases from V and 2 bases from J, with 18 bases between. Germline CDR1 is SQVTM and CDR2 is ANQGSEA. The CDR3 is 15 residues long. This CDR3 is CSAQGRAGAYNEQFF. The CDR3 region has the DNA TGCAGCGCTCAAGGTAGGGCAGGGGCCTACAATGAGCAGTTCTTC.

This clonotype was seen many times. This sequence joins TRBV10-3 and TRBJ1-5; D is possibly TRBD1 (5 bases). The germline V gene has CDR1 ENHRY and CDR2 SYGVKD. CDR3 length: 15 amino acids. Deletions cut 3 bases from V and 2 bases from J, with 11 bases between. The CDR3 loop is CAISDHRGGNQPQHF. As DNA, the CDR3 is TGTGCCATCAGTGACCACAGAGGGGGCAATCAGCCCCAGCATTTT.

This clonotype has a count of ten or more. CDR3 residues: CASSPDRAYAEAFF. In nucleotides, the CDR3 is TGTGCCAGCAGCCCCGACAGGGCTTATGCTGAAGCTTTCTTT. The chain uses TRBV7-9 and TRBJ1-1; 7 positions agree with TRBD1. Germline V lookup: CDR1 SEHNR, CDR2 FQNEAQ (reference sequence). The V segment lost 5 bases and the J segment 6 bases; nucleotides outside the gene matches: 9. This CDR3 comprises 14 residues.

This clonotype was counted many times. This chain joins TRBV10-3 and TRBJ2-5, with 12 bases lining up with TRBD2. Losses at the gene ends were 0 bases for V and 6 bases for J; bases not matched to a gene: 8. Germline-derived CDR1 and CDR2 are ENHRY and SYGVKD. This CDR3 has 17 residues. The DNA for the CDR3 is TGTGCCATCAGTGAGTCGAGCCTAGCGGGGGGGCTGAAGACCCAGTACTTC. Translation gives CAISESSLAGGLKTQYF.

This clonotype was counted ten times or more. The CDR3 spells CASSLSGSMSKTQYF. The CDR3 DNA reads TGTGCCAGCAGTCTTAGCGGGAGCATGTCGAAGACCCAGTACTTC. The chain combines TRBV12-3 or TRBV12-4 with TRBJ2-5; 9 nucleotides align to TRBD2. The CDR3 runs to 15 residues. V trimming: 5 bases; J trimming: 6 bases; junction bases outside the gene matches: 10.

At least ten counts were recorded for this clonotype. This chain uses TRBV12-3 or TRBV12-4 with TRBJ1-3, with D hard to call. With 3 bases removed from V and 0 bases from J, the gap between germline ends came to 6 bases. The CDR3 covers 14 residues. CDR3 bases: TGTGCCAGCAGTTTGGGCGTCTCTGGAAACACCATATATTTT. Translation gives CASSLGVSGNTIYF.

On this clonotype itself: At one boundary the junction diverges from the germline segment, which might be a read error. V is TRBV3-1 and J is TRBJ2-7, with 7 bases lining up with TRBD1. Germline CDR1 and CDR2: LGHDT and YNNKEL (reference sequence). The CDR3 is 15 amino acids. The CDR3 DNA reads as TGTGCCAGCAGCCAAGGAGGACAGGCCTCCTACAAGCAGTACTTC. It specifies CASSQGGQASYKQYF.

This clonotype was seen only a few times. The chain employs TRBV30 and TRBJ1-6; TRBD1 is a possible D gene (5 bases). V was cut by 0 bases and J by 10 bases, with 10 bases left in between. This CDR3 is built from 13 residues. Looked up from germline, CDR1 is GTSNPN and CDR2 is SVGIG (reference sequence). DNA of the CDR3: TGTGCCTGGAGTGTAACAGGACTCTCACCCCTCCACTTT. This sequence encodes CAWSVTGLSPLHF.

This clonotype was found a few times. This rearrangement joins TRBV9 to TRBJ1-5, with D unclear. The CDR3 covers 14 residues. V gave up 3 bases and J gave up 7 bases, with 14 bases separating them. The germline V gene has CDR1 SGDLS and CDR2 YYNGEE. CDR3 sequence reads: CASSAGRSGQPQHF. In DNA form, the CDR3 reads TGTGCCAGCAGCGCAGGACGGAGCGGGCAGCCCCAGCATTTT.

This clonotype was observed at least ten times. The V and J genes are TRBV20-1 and TRBJ1-1, with D possibly being TRBD1 (5 bases). Germline CDR1 is DFQATT and CDR2 is SNEGSKA (reference sequence). CDR3 length: 13 residues. V lost 3 bases to trimming and J lost 10 bases, with 18 bases between them. CDR3 in DNA: TGCAGTGCTAGGAGGGCGCAAGGGGTGGGAGCTTTCTTT. Amino acids: CSARRAQGVGAFF.

The table lists this clonotype with a few counts. The V gene is TRBV15, the J gene TRBJ1-4; 7 positions match TRBD1. V was pared by 3 bases and J by 5 bases, with 6 bases of the junction left unmatched. There are 15 residues in the CDR3. Germline loops: CDR1 LNHNV, CDR2 YYDKDF (reference sequence). The CDR3 protein is CATSSRDSLNEKLFF. CDR3 nucleotides: TGTGCCACCAGCAGCCGGGACAGCTTAAATGAAAAACTGTTTTTT.

This clonotype was seen repeatedly, ten times or more. One end of the junction varies from germline; a read error may be responsible. The chain links TRBV11-2 to TRBJ2-1; 11 bases fit TRBD2. This CDR3 contains 14 residues. CDR1 and CDR2 (germline): SGHAT, FQNNGV. The CDR3 reads CASRGLADYNGQFF. The CDR3 DNA reads TGTGCCAGCAGGGGACTAGCGGATTACAATGGGCAGTTCTTC.

This clonotype was observed a handful of times. The chain is built from TRBV10-2 and TRBJ2-3; TRBD1 matches 9 bases. Germline V gene data show CDR1 as WSHSY and CDR2 as SAAADI. V lost 0 bases and J lost 4; bases outside the gene matches: 8. The CDR3 extends over 17 amino acids. The CDR3 spells CASSESTGGGLSDTQYF. The CDR3 DNA sequence: TGCGCCAGCAGTGAGTCGACAGGGGGTGGCCTTTCAGATACGCAGTATTTT.

This clonotype has at least ten counts. CDR3 protein: CASSWTGTAYEQYF. The CDR3 bases are TGCGCCAGCAGCTGGACAGGGACAGCCTACGAGCAGTACTTC. The rearrangement uses TRBV5-1 and TRBJ2-7, with 8 nucleotides matching TRBD1. Germline V gene data show CDR1 as SGHRS and CDR2 as YFSETQ. The J segment lost 2 bases and the V segment lost 3 bases, leaving 4 bases of the junction unmatched. CDR3 size: 14 residues.

The chain couples TRBV6-1 to TRBJ2-1; 12 nucleotides align to TRBD1. V trimming: 4 bases; J trimming: 7 bases; junction bases outside the gene matches: 5. CDR1 is MNHNS, CDR2 SASEGT, per germline. The CDR3 extends over 15 amino acids. The CDR3 sequence is CASSAGTGGQNEQFF. The CDR3 nucleotides are TGTGCCAGCAGTGCGGGGACAGGGGGCCAGAATGAGCAGTTCTTC.

The table lists this clonotype with many counts. The gene calls are TRBV12-3 or TRBV12-4 and TRBJ2-5, with 11 bases aligning to TRBD1. The length of the CDR3 is 17 residues. V dropped 0 bases and J dropped 1; count of bases not matched to a gene: 4. CDR3 DNA sequence: TGTGCCAGCAGTTTAGCGCTAGGGACAGGGGGCCAAGAGACCCAGTACTTC. Its translation: CASSLALGTGGQETQYF.